The TCR beta chain under discussion was sequenced for a study of T cell changes during pregnancy in multiple sclerosis. Trimming stripped 3 bases from V and 7 bases from J, with 10 bases between. Germline CDR1 and CDR2: SGHDT and YYEEEE. The CDR3 has 12 residues. This clone was detected once. Generated by immunoSEQ multiplex PCR, the TCRdb table keeps only in-frame clones and is missing some. Of about 17,000 clones in the sample, approximately 85% were seen once. The chain links TRBV5-6 to TRBJ1-2; D is undetermined. The sequence came from a female donor in good health, enrolled as a control in a pregnancy study. This sample comprised CD8+ T cells from peripheral blood mononuclear cells, obtained after pregnancy. CDR3 amino acids: CASSSQPGGYTF. The DNA of the CDR3 is TGTGCCAGCAGCTCGCAGCCGGGTGGCTACACCTTC.